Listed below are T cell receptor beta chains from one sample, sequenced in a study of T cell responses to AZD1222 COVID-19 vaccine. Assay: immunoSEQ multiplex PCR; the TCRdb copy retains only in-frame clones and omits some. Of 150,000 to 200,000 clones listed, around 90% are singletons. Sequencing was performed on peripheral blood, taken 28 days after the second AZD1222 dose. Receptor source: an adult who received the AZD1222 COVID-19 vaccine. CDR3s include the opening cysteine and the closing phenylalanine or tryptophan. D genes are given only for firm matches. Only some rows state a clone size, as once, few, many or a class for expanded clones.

CDR3aa: CAIRERGGRDTQYF; CDR3nt: TGTGCCATCAGAGAGCGGGGGGGCCGAGATACGCAGTATTTT; v_gene: TRBV10-3; j_gene: TRBJ2-3; abundance: -; d_gene: TRBD2
CDR3aa: CATQGWDSPLHF; CDR3nt: TGTGCCACCCAGGGGTGGGATTCACCCCTCCACTTT; v_gene: TRBV10-3; j_gene: TRBJ1-6; abundance: -; d_gene: -
CDR3aa: CASSRGGRGRLDEQFF; CDR3nt: TGTGCCAGTAGTCGAGGTGGGCGGGGTAGATTAGATGAGCAGTTCTTC; v_gene: TRBV19; j_gene: TRBJ2-1; abundance: -; d_gene: -
CDR3aa: CSAGDVDTQYF; CDR3nt: TGCAGTGCTGGGGACGTTGATACGCAGTATTTT; v_gene: TRBV20-1; j_gene: TRBJ2-3; abundance: once; d_gene: -
CDR3aa: CATSRAGLSSYNEQFF; CDR3nt: TGTGCCACCAGCAGGGCGGGCCTTTCCTCCTACAATGAGCAGTTCTTC; v_gene: TRBV15; j_gene: TRBJ2-1; abundance: -; d_gene: -
CDR3aa: CASSLNADTQYF; CDR3nt: TGTGCCAGCAGCTTAAATGCAGATACGCAGTATTTT; v_gene: TRBV11-2; j_gene: TRBJ2-3; abundance: -; d_gene: -
CDR3aa: CASSEGSMRGQGARNQPQHF; CDR3nt: TGTGCCAGCAGTGAAGGTAGTATGCGGGGGCAAGGAGCGCGGAATCAGCCCCAGCATTTT; v_gene: TRBV6-1; j_gene: TRBJ1-5; abundance: -; d_gene: -
CDR3aa: CASSVRVADTQYF; CDR3nt: TGTGCCAGCAGCGTAAGAGTCGCGGATACGCAGTATTTT; v_gene: TRBV9; j_gene: TRBJ2-3; abundance: -; d_gene: -
CDR3aa: CASSLEWQVANEKLFF; CDR3nt: TGCGCCAGCAGCTTGGAGTGGCAGGTCGCAAATGAAAAACTGTTTTTT; v_gene: TRBV5-1; j_gene: TRBJ1-4; abundance: -; d_gene: -
CDR3aa: CASSLHRNTEAFF; CDR3nt: TGTGCCAGCAGTTTACATAGGAACACTGAAGCTTTCTTT; v_gene: TRBV27; j_gene: TRBJ1-1; abundance: -; d_gene: -
CDR3aa: CASSRDSQSNQPQHF; CDR3nt: TGTGCCAGCAGCCGGGACAGTCAAAGCAATCAGCCCCAGCATTTT; v_gene: TRBV6-5; j_gene: TRBJ1-5; abundance: -; d_gene: TRBD1
CDR3aa: CASSSDSYGYTF; CDR3nt: TGTGCCAGCAGTTCCGACAGCTATGGCTACACCTTC; v_gene: TRBV6-5; j_gene: TRBJ1-2; abundance: -; d_gene: -
CDR3aa: CASSISGQGAPGANVLTF; CDR3nt: TGTGCCAGTAGTATTTCGGGACAGGGGGCTCCTGGGGCCAACGTCCTGACTTTC; v_gene: TRBV19; j_gene: TRBJ2-6; abundance: once; d_gene: TRBD1
CDR3aa: CASSETLGSTVSRPQHF; CDR3nt: TGTGCCAGCAGTGAGACTTTGGGGTCAACAGTTTCGCGGCCCCAGCATTTT; v_gene: TRBV2; j_gene: TRBJ1-5; abundance: -; d_gene: -
CDR3aa: CASSFRGDRTEAFF; CDR3nt: TGTGCCAGCAGTTTCCGGGGAGATCGGACTGAAGCTTTCTTT; v_gene: TRBV27; j_gene: TRBJ1-1; abundance: -; d_gene: -
CDR3aa: CASSQDTLNTEAFF; CDR3nt: TGTGCCAGCAGCCAGGACACCTTGAACACTGAAGCTTTCTTT; v_gene: TRBV3-1/TRBV3-2; j_gene: TRBJ1-1; abundance: -; d_gene: -
CDR3aa: CASSPSDEQFF; CDR3nt: TGTGCCAGCAGCCCCTCAGATGAGCAGTTCTTC; v_gene: TRBV9; j_gene: TRBJ2-1; abundance: once; d_gene: -
CDR3aa: CATSRGGNSGNTIYF; CDR3nt: TGTGCCACCAGCAGAGGTGGGAACTCTGGAAACACCATATATTTT; v_gene: TRBV15; j_gene: TRBJ1-3; abundance: once; d_gene: -
CDR3aa: CASSLDGGQTGELFF; CDR3nt: TGTGCCAGCAGCTTGGACGGGGGGCAGACCGGGGAGCTGTTTTTT; v_gene: TRBV5-4; j_gene: TRBJ2-2; abundance: -; d_gene: -
CDR3aa: CASSRLTNTEAFF; CDR3nt: TGTGCCAGCAGCCGACTTACGAACACTGAAGCTTTCTTT; v_gene: TRBV6-5; j_gene: TRBJ1-1; abundance: -; d_gene: -
CDR3aa: CAISGDRSGNTIYF; CDR3nt: TGTGCCATCAGTGGGGACCGCTCTGGAAACACCATATATTTT; v_gene: TRBV10-3; j_gene: TRBJ1-3; abundance: -; d_gene: -
CDR3aa: CASTKGGARARTEAFF; CDR3nt: TGCGCCAGCACCAAAGGGGGTGCGCGCGCGCGGACTGAAGCTTTCTTT; v_gene: TRBV4-1; j_gene: TRBJ1-1; abundance: -; d_gene: -
CDR3aa: CASGRTPRTEAFF; CDR3nt: TGTGCCAGTGGACGGACCCCGCGGACTGAAGCTTTCTTT; v_gene: TRBV19; j_gene: TRBJ1-1; abundance: -; d_gene: -
CDR3aa: CSARAGDNSPLHF; CDR3nt: TGCAGCGCCCGAGCAGGGGACAATTCACCCCTCCACTTT; v_gene: TRBV29-1; j_gene: TRBJ1-6; abundance: -; d_gene: -
CDR3aa: CASSASGYTDTQYF; CDR3nt: TGTGCCAGCAGCGCTAGCGGTTACACAGATACGCAGTATTTT; v_gene: TRBV9; j_gene: TRBJ2-3; abundance: -; d_gene: TRBD2
CDR3aa: CASSVGDGSYEQYF; CDR3nt: TGTGCCAGCAGCGTAGGGGACGGTTCCTACGAGCAGTACTTC; v_gene: TRBV9; j_gene: TRBJ2-7; abundance: -; d_gene: -
CDR3aa: CSVEGRDRVPEAFF; CDR3nt: TGCAGCGTTGAGGGGCGGGACAGGGTGCCTGAAGCTTTCTTT; v_gene: TRBV29-1; j_gene: TRBJ1-1; abundance: -; d_gene: TRBD1
CDR3aa: CASSSHDRAVTEAFF; CDR3nt: TGCGCCAGCAGCTCCCATGACAGGGCGGTCACTGAAGCTTTCTTT; v_gene: TRBV5-1; j_gene: TRBJ1-1; abundance: -; d_gene: TRBD1
CDR3aa: CASSLGLARGYNEQFF; CDR3nt: TGCGCCAGCAGCCTGGGACTAGCGAGGGGCTACAATGAGCAGTTCTTC; v_gene: TRBV5-1; j_gene: TRBJ2-1; abundance: -; d_gene: TRBD2
CDR3aa: CASSWDGRLGNTIYF; CDR3nt: TGTGCCAGCAGTTGGGACGGACGGCTTGGAAACACCATATATTTT; v_gene: TRBV27; j_gene: TRBJ1-3; abundance: -; d_gene: -
CDR3aa: CASSFRDDEQYF; CDR3nt: TGTGCCAGCAGCTTCAGGGACGACGAGCAGTACTTC; v_gene: TRBV2; j_gene: TRBJ2-7; abundance: -; d_gene: -
CDR3aa: CASSPGGAIPHEQYF; CDR3nt: TGTGCCAGCAGCCCCGGGGGGGCCATCCCCCACGAGCAGTACTTC; v_gene: TRBV9; j_gene: TRBJ2-7; abundance: -; d_gene: TRBD2
CDR3aa: CASSLIRTGGNSPLHF; CDR3nt: TGCGCCAGCAGCTTGATCAGGACAGGGGGAAATTCACCCCTCCACTTT; v_gene: TRBV5-1; j_gene: TRBJ1-6; abundance: -; d_gene: TRBD1
CDR3aa: CASSPRTVAGGDVVFF; CDR3nt: TGTGCCAGCAGCCCGAGGACGGTAGCGGGGGGGGACGTGGTGTTTTTT; v_gene: TRBV9; j_gene: TRBJ2-2; abundance: -; d_gene: TRBD2
CDR3aa: CASSFGRNYGYTF; CDR3nt: TGTGCCAGCAGTTTTGGACGGAACTATGGCTACACCTTC; v_gene: TRBV27; j_gene: TRBJ1-2; abundance: few; d_gene: -
CDR3aa: CASSRDSQPQHF; CDR3nt: TGTGCCAGCAGCCGCGACAGTCAGCCCCAGCATTTT; v_gene: TRBV6-5; j_gene: TRBJ1-5; abundance: -; d_gene: -
CDR3aa: CASSAGQGGEKLFF; CDR3nt: TGTGCCAGCAGCGCTGGACAGGGAGGTGAAAAACTGTTTTTT; v_gene: TRBV7-8; j_gene: TRBJ1-4; abundance: -; d_gene: TRBD1
CDR3aa: CASSSRGAYNEQFF; CDR3nt: TGTGCCAGCAGTTCCCGTGGGGCCTACAATGAGCAGTTCTTC; v_gene: TRBV6-5; j_gene: TRBJ2-1; abundance: -; d_gene: -
CDR3aa: CASSIAWGSTYEQYF; CDR3nt: TGTGCCAGTAGTATAGCGTGGGGTAGTACCTACGAGCAGTACTTC; v_gene: TRBV19; j_gene: TRBJ2-7; abundance: -; d_gene: -
CDR3aa: CASSQTSGDYNEQFF; CDR3nt: TGTGCCAGCAGCCAGACTAGCGGGGACTACAATGAGCAGTTCTTC; v_gene: TRBV4-2; j_gene: TRBJ2-1; abundance: once; d_gene: TRBD2
CDR3aa: CASSIQRQMGGDTGELFF; CDR3nt: TGTGCCAGTAGTATCCAGCGGCAGATGGGGGGGGACACCGGGGAGCTGTTTTTT; v_gene: TRBV19; j_gene: TRBJ2-2; abundance: -; d_gene: TRBD2
CDR3aa: CASSDGGARRQFF; CDR3nt: TGCGCCAGCAGTGATGGGGGGGCCCGGAGACAGTTCTTC; v_gene: TRBV10-1; j_gene: TRBJ2-1; abundance: few; d_gene: -
CDR3aa: CASTLSAGNTGELFF; CDR3nt: TGTGCCAGCACCCTATCGGCAGGGAACACCGGGGAGCTGTTTTTT; v_gene: TRBV4-2; j_gene: TRBJ2-2; abundance: -; d_gene: -
CDR3aa: CASSLKGHTNYGYTF; CDR3nt: TGTGCCAGCAGCTTAAAGGGACACACTAACTATGGCTACACCTTC; v_gene: TRBV7-8; j_gene: TRBJ1-2; abundance: -; d_gene: -
CDR3aa: CASSRTGIGEGTEAFF; CDR3nt: TGTGCCAGCTCGCGGACGGGGATCGGCGAGGGCACTGAAGCTTTCTTT; v_gene: TRBV18; j_gene: TRBJ1-1; abundance: -; d_gene: -
CDR3aa: CASSLVAGRYEQYF; CDR3nt: TGTGCCAGCAGCTTGGTAGCAGGACGCTACGAGCAGTACTTC; v_gene: TRBV5-8; j_gene: TRBJ2-7; abundance: -; d_gene: -
CDR3aa: CARSLGTPGGETQYF; CDR3nt: TGTGCCAGAAGCTTAGGGACTCCGGGGGGAGAGACCCAGTACTTC; v_gene: TRBV7-5; j_gene: TRBJ2-5; abundance: -; d_gene: -
CDR3aa: CASTKTGGTEAFF; CDR3nt: TGTGCCAGCACCAAGACAGGAGGCACTGAAGCTTTCTTT; v_gene: TRBV12-3/TRBV12-4; j_gene: TRBJ1-1; abundance: -; d_gene: -
CDR3aa: CASSPLKGANSGNTIYF; CDR3nt: TGTGCCAGCTCACCACTTAAGGGGGCCAACTCTGGAAACACCATATATTTT; v_gene: TRBV18; j_gene: TRBJ1-3; abundance: -; d_gene: TRBD1
CDR3aa: CASSFGRVNEKLFF; CDR3nt: TGTGCCAGCAGCTTTGGGCGGGTTAATGAAAAACTGTTTTTT; v_gene: TRBV7-8; j_gene: TRBJ1-4; abundance: -; d_gene: -
CDR3aa: CASSREQYNEQFF; CDR3nt: TGCGCCAGCAGTCGAGAGCAGTACAATGAGCAGTTCTTC; v_gene: TRBV23-1; j_gene: TRBJ2-1; abundance: once; d_gene: -
CDR3aa: CASSSFLRSGGYRETQYF; CDR3nt: TGTGCCAGCAGTTCCTTCCTTCGTAGCGGGGGGTATAGAGAGACCCAGTACTTC; v_gene: TRBV6-2/TRBV6-3; j_gene: TRBJ2-5; abundance: -; d_gene: TRBD2
CDR3aa: CAIKGPTTEAFF; CDR3nt: TGTGCCATCAAGGGCCCTACCACTGAAGCTTTCTTT; v_gene: TRBV10-3; j_gene: TRBJ1-1; abundance: -; d_gene: -
CDR3aa: CASSRETGATLTEAFF; CDR3nt: TGTGCCAGCAGCCGGGAGACAGGGGCCACACTCACTGAAGCTTTCTTT; v_gene: TRBV27; j_gene: TRBJ1-1; abundance: -; d_gene: TRBD1
CDR3aa: CASPGGGTEAFF; CDR3nt: TGTGCCAGTCCTGGAGGGGGCACTGAAGCTTTCTTT; v_gene: TRBV12-3/TRBV12-4; j_gene: TRBJ1-1; abundance: -; d_gene: -
CDR3aa: CASTGWDAETQYF; CDR3nt: TGTGCCAGCACTGGTTGGGACGCAGAGACCCAGTACTTC; v_gene: TRBV6-5; j_gene: TRBJ2-5; abundance: -; d_gene: -
CDR3aa: CASSFQGDYGYTF; CDR3nt: TGTGCCAGCAGCTTTCAGGGGGACTATGGCTACACCTTC; v_gene: TRBV5-6; j_gene: TRBJ1-2; abundance: -; d_gene: TRBD1